The 28 T cell receptor beta chains below all came from one sample that was sequenced in a study of cytomegalovirus exposure and HLA in healthy donors. With 60 Vbeta and 13 Jbeta primers, the PCR was carried out. Assay: immunoSEQ multiplex PCR; the TCRdb copy retains only in-frame clones and omits some. This table has fewer than 200,000 clones, around 81% appearing once. Sequencing was carried out using PBMCs. The source of these receptors is a woman in her 30s in good health and CMV-seronegative.

The chain uses TRBV5-1 and TRBJ1-4, with 9 bases that match TRBD1. V lost 0 bases, J lost 8 bases, and 14 bases stayed unmatched. Germline-derived CDR1 and CDR2 are SGHRS and YFSETQ. The CDR3 extends over 18 amino acids. CDR3 nucleotides: TGCGCCAGCAGCTTGGAGGGACAGGGCTCCTGGGGAGAGGAAAAACTGTTTTTT. Protein product: CASSLEGQGSWGEEKLFF.

Details on this clone: Other DNA sequences in the same sample also yield this CDR3. V usage is TRBV20-1 and J usage is TRBJ2-1; 7 bases agree with TRBD2. This CDR3 region has 10 residues. Germline values: CDR1 DFQATT, CDR2 SNEGSKA (reference sequence). V shed 5 bases and J 15 bases; nucleotides not matched to a gene: 7. Here the CDR3 DNA reads TGCAGTGCTCGGACTAGGGCCAGGTTCTTC. It is translated as CSARTRARFF.

This clone has just one count. This chain uses TRBV15 with TRBJ2-1, with 15 nucleotides matching TRBD2. The length of the CDR3 is 19 residues. Germline CDR1 is LNHNV and CDR2 is YYDKDF (reference sequence). The ends lost 3 bases at V and 9 bases at J; junction bases unmatched: 15. The CDR3 sequence is CATSRARTSGGAGYGEQFF. CDR3 coding DNA: TGTGCCACCAGCAGGGCCCGGACTAGCGGGGGGGCAGGTTACGGTGAGCAGTTCTTC. Looking up the rest from reference TRBV15 and TRBJ2-1 gives the full variable domain: DAMVIQNPRYQVTQFGKPVTLSCSQTLNHNVMYWYQQKSSQAPKLLFHYYDKDFNNEADTPDNFQSRRPNTSFCFLDIRSPGLGDTAMYLCATSRARTSGGAGYGEQFFGPGTRLTVL.

The chain combines TRBV28 with TRBJ1-2; D may be TRBD1 (5 bases). The germline gives CDR1 MDHEN, CDR2 SYDVKM. This CDR3 comprises 15 residues. Trimming removed 3 bases at V and 2 bases at J, with 13 bases between. This CDR3 is CASSFPREGNYGYTF. The CDR3 DNA reads as TGTGCCAGCAGTTTCCCGAGGGAGGGGAACTATGGCTACACCTTC.

The V gene is TRBV9, the J gene TRBJ2-5; D is unresolved. CDR1 is SGDLS and CDR2 is YYNGEE in the germline V gene. Trimming shortened V by 0 bases and J by 5 bases, and 14 bases separated the two germline ends. The CDR3 runs 15 residues. The CDR3 is CASSVALQAGETQYF. The CDR3 coding sequence is TGTGCCAGCAGCGTAGCCCTGCAGGCTGGGGAGACCCAGTACTTC. The full variable domain, its missing parts supplied by reference TRBV9 and TRBJ2-5, is DSGVTQTPKHLITATGQRVTLRCSPRSGDLSVYWYQQSLDQGLQFLIQYYNGEERAKGNILERFSAQQFPDLHSELNLSSLELGDSALYFCASSVALQAGETQYFGPGTRLLVL.

The J gene is TRBJ2-1, the V gene TRBV14; D possibly corresponds to TRBD2 (5 bases). Germline lookup yields CDR1 SGHDN and CDR2 FVKESK. This CDR3 is 13 amino acids long. Trimming pared 4 bases from V and 2 bases from J, leaving 6 bases between. The CDR3 is CASSLLAYNEQFF. The DNA of the CDR3 is TGTGCCAGCAGCCTACTAGCCTACAATGAGCAGTTCTTC.

The chain recombines TRBV6-1 with TRBJ2-7; TRBD1 matches at 11 bases. Trimming cost V 6 bases and J 3 bases; bases outside gene matches: 4. In germline, CDR1 is MNHNS, CDR2 SASEGT. The CDR3 consists of 14 residues. CDR3: CASRDRGLIYEQYF. CDR3 nucleotide sequence: TGTGCCAGCAGGGACAGGGGGCTGATCTACGAGCAGTACTTC.

The V gene is TRBV9, the J gene TRBJ2-1; D is possibly TRBD1 (7 bases). The CDR3 sequence is 16 residues long. Deletions cut 4 bases from V and 6 bases from J, with 20 bases between. Germline V gene lookup returns CDR1 SGDLS and CDR2 YYNGEE. The CDR3 nucleotides read TGTGCCAGCAGCAATGTACCAGGGGGGTCGGGCAATGAGCAGTTCTTC. Its translation: CASSNVPGGSGNEQFF.

This clone was observed a single time. The chain joins TRBV7-8 to TRBJ2-5; TRBD2 is a possible D gene (6 bases). The DNA end is a closer match to TRBJ2-7, so the J assignment may be wrong. Per germline, CDR1 SGHVS and CDR2 FQNEAQ. This CDR3 spans 15 amino acids. This CDR3 is CASSSVTTGGAEQYF. CDR3 DNA sequence: TGTGCCAGCAGCTCGGTAACTACCGGGGGTGCCGAGCAGTACTTC.

The genes are TRBV11-2 and TRBJ2-7; TRBD2 might be the D (5 bases). V lost 5 bases to trimming and J lost 4 bases, with 21 bases between them. Germline CDR1 is SGHAT and CDR2 is FQNNGV. This CDR3 has 16 residues. CDR3 nucleotide sequence: TGTGCCAGCAGCACCCGCCCTAGAGGGAAGCATTACGAGCAGTACTTC. It encodes CASSTRPRGKHYEQYF.

The chain links TRBV29-1 to TRBJ2-7; a weak D match, TRBD2 (5 bases). The CDR3 runs 12 residues. Germline CDR1 SQVTM, CDR2 ANQGSEA. Trimming shortened V by 1 base and J by 6 bases, and 10 bases separated the two germline ends. CDR3 residues: CSVEGRGIEQYF. CDR3 bases: TGCAGCGTTGAAGGTCGGGGTATCGAGCAGTACTTC.

The rearrangement links TRBV10-1 to TRBJ2-3, with TRBD1 matching 7 bases. The length of the CDR3 is 13 residues. V trimming: 11 bases; J trimming: 0 bases; junction bases outside the gene matches: 5. From germline, CDR1 is WNHNN and CDR2 SYGVQD (reference sequence). The CDR3 DNA reads TGCGCCCACAGGGGTGGGAGCACAGATACGCAGTATTTT. Protein product: CAHRGGSTDTQYF.

The chain couples TRBV29-1 to TRBJ2-5; TRBD1 matches 10 bases. V gave up 4 bases and J gave up 4 bases; unmatched junction bases: 6. Per germline, CDR1 SQVTM and CDR2 ANQGSEA. The CDR3 spans 14 residues. CDR3 in DNA: TGCAGCGTTGGAGGGGGACAGGGGACAGAGACCCAGTACTTC. Encoded protein: CSVGGGQGTETQYF.

The chain uses TRBV4-1 and TRBJ1-6; D perhaps matches TRBD1 (5 bases). V lost 1 base and J 4 bases, leaving 11 bases between the germline ends. Germline loops: CDR1 MGHRA, CDR2 YSYEKL. This CDR3 is 16 amino acids long. CDR3 residues: CASSQGGEEYNSPLHF. In nucleotides, the CDR3 is TGCGCCAGCAGCCAAGGGGGGGAAGAATATAATTCACCCCTCCACTTT.

The J gene is TRBJ2-1, the V gene TRBV7-2; possibly TRBD2 for D (6 bases). CDR3 size: 16 residues. Trimming left V 3 bases short and J 2 bases short, with 14 bases between. The germline CDR1 and CDR2 sequences are SGHTA and FQGNSA. The CDR3 reads CASSFGLSGPYNEQFF. The CDR3 DNA reads as TGTGCCAGCAGCTTTGGTTTAAGCGGGCCCTACAATGAGCAGTTCTTC.

The V and J genes are TRBV18 and TRBJ2-1, with TRBD2 identical over 11 bases. CDR3 length: 18 amino acids. With V trimmed by 0 bases and J by 4 bases, 8 bases remained unmatched. From germline, CDR1 is KGHSH and CDR2 LQKENI. CDR3 sequence reads: CASSPPGLAGGSYNEQFF. CDR3 bases: TGTGCCAGCTCACCACCTGGGCTAGCGGGAGGTTCGTACAATGAGCAGTTCTTC.

The chain has TRBV28 and TRBJ2-7, with 12 nucleotides matching TRBD2. J was trimmed by 4 bases and V by 6 bases; bases with no gene match: 7. Germline assignment: CDR1 MDHEN and CDR2 SYDVKM. The CDR3 sequence is 15 residues long. The chain's CDR3 is CASSPSGREPYEQYF. The CDR3 coding sequence is TGTGCCAGCAGCCCTAGCGGGAGGGAACCTTACGAGCAGTACTTC.

The chain recombines TRBV28 with TRBJ2-1; D remains ambiguous. CDR1 and CDR2 (germline): MDHEN, SYDVKM. V was cut by 2 bases and J by 10 bases, with 18 bases left in between. The CDR3 runs 15 residues. The CDR3 loop is CASSLRRNREVEQFF. CDR3 nucleotides: TGTGCCAGCAGTTTACGGCGGAACCGTGAAGTGGAGCAGTTCTTC.

The chain couples TRBV2 to TRBJ2-2; D is unresolved. V was clipped by 4 bases and J by 4 bases, with 4 bases between them. The V gene's germline CDR1 is SNHLY and CDR2 FYNNEI. This CDR3 contains 12 residues. CDR3 nucleotides: TGTGCCAGCAGTGGGCTCACCGGGGAGCTGTTTTTT. Its translation: CASSGLTGELFF.

In its sample, this clone was seen a few times. The sample has other DNA sequences that encode this CDR3 too. This chain connects TRBV19 to TRBJ1-5; 10 nucleotides match TRBD1. This CDR3 region has 15 residues. The V segment lost 6 bases and the J segment 1 base; nucleotides outside the gene matches: 3. Per germline, CDR1 LNHDA and CDR2 SQIVND (reference sequence). This CDR3 is CASSRQGASNQPQHF. DNA of the CDR3: TGTGCCAGTAGCCGACAGGGGGCGAGCAATCAGCCCCAGCATTTT.

The sample holds one count of this clone. The chain joins TRBV7-2 to TRBJ2-7; TRBD2 matches at 10 bases. The V segment lost 5 bases and the J segment 5 bases; nucleotides outside the gene matches: 9. This CDR3 contains 15 residues. The germline V gene has CDR1 SGHTA and CDR2 FQGNSA. The CDR3 is CASSVPSGSFNEQYF. CDR3 coding DNA: TGTGCCAGCAGCGTACCTAGCGGGAGTTTCAACGAGCAGTACTTC.

CDR3 region: CASSPAGTDYNSPLHF. CDR3 DNA sequence: TGTGCCAGCTCACCGGCGGGGACAGACTATAATTCACCCCTCCACTTT. The chain combines TRBV18 with TRBJ1-6, with 7 bases that match TRBD1. There are 16 residues in the CDR3. V shed 3 bases, J shed 3 bases, and the junction held 5 bases outside the gene matches. The germline gives CDR1 KGHSH, CDR2 LQKENI.

The V call is TRBV11-2, the J call TRBJ1-2, with 12 bases fitting TRBD1. From germline, CDR1 is SGHAT and CDR2 FQNNGV. The V segment lost 5 bases and the J segment 8 bases; nucleotides outside the gene matches: 3. The CDR3 is 13 amino acids. The DNA of the CDR3 is TGTGCCAGCAGCCCGGGACAGGGGGCAGGCTACACCTTC. Amino acids: CASSPGQGAGYTF.

This rearrangement joins TRBV5-1 to TRBJ2-4; 10 bases match TRBD2. The ends lost 1 base at V and 1 base at J; junction bases unmatched: 5. CDR1 and CDR2 from the germline V gene are SGHRS and YFSETQ. CDR3 size: 17 residues. CDR3 nucleotides: TGCGCCAGCAGCTTGACTAGCGGGATAAGTGCCAAAAACATTCAGTACTTC. It yields the protein CASSLTSGISAKNIQYF.

This sequence joins TRBV9 and TRBJ2-1; possible D gene TRBD2, 6 bases. The CDR3 runs 14 residues. Germline V gene sequence: CDR1 SGDLS, CDR2 YYNGEE. Trimming stripped 7 bases from V and 0 bases from J, with 11 bases between. The CDR3 here is CASGTRGSYNEQFF. The CDR3 region has the DNA TGTGCCAGCGGGACGCGGGGCTCCTACAATGAGCAGTTCTTC.

V usage is TRBV28 and J usage is TRBJ2-5, with a tentative D call TRBD2 (7 bases). Trimming removed 7 bases at V and 4 bases at J, with 19 bases between. Germline V gene data show CDR1 as MDHEN and CDR2 as SYDVKM. This CDR3 contains 15 residues. CDR3 amino acids: CASTKGGVMRETQYF. The CDR3 coding sequence is TGTGCCAGCACAAAGGGGGGGGTAATGAGAGAGACCCAGTACTTC.

This clone was found many times. This chain uses TRBV19 with TRBJ1-1, with D maybe TRBD1 (6 bases). The CDR3 runs 14 residues. Germline V CDR1 and CDR2: LNHDA, SQIVND (reference sequence). Trimming pared 3 bases from V and 6 bases from J, leaving 14 bases between. The CDR3 sequence: CASSILGAAAEAFF. The CDR3 DNA follows: TGTGCCAGTAGTATTTTGGGGGCGGCGGCTGAAGCTTTCTTT. The full variable domain, in which reference TRBV19 and TRBJ1-1 provide the parts outside the CDR3, is DGGITQSPKYLFRKEGQNVTLSCEQNLNHDAMYWYRQDPGQGLRLIYYSQIVNDFQKGDIAEGYSVSREKKESFPLTVTSAQKNPTAFYLCASSILGAAAEAFFGQGTRLTVV.

This clone appeared once. CDR3 nucleotide sequence: TGTGCCAGCAGCCCCCCCGTTTCTATTATCACAGATACGCAGTATTTT. It encodes CASSPPVSIITDTQYF. The chain employs TRBV7-9 and TRBJ2-3; unclear D gene. The germline V gene encodes CDR1 SEHNR and CDR2 FQNEAQ (reference sequence). This CDR3 contains 16 residues. The V and J ends lost 5 bases and 2 bases respectively, with 17 bases between them.